What follows are 15 T cell receptor beta chains derived from one specimen sequenced in a study of blood T cell repertoires in COVID-19. The data were produced by immunoSEQ multiplex PCR, yet TCRdb's version contains in-frame clones alone and is incomplete. This table holds more than 70,000 clones, about 89% found once. Input material: peripheral blood. Source of these receptors: a woman in her forties or fifties in a cohort sampled during active COVID-19.

The V gene is TRBV18, the J gene TRBJ1-4; D not resolved. Germline CDR1 is KGHSH and CDR2 is LQKENI. This CDR3 is 13 amino acids long. V lost 3 bases and J lost 10, with 12 bases in between. This CDR3 is CASSPDPEGKLFF. The CDR3 DNA is TGTGCCAGCTCACCGGACCCGGAGGGAAAACTGTTTTTT.

This clone was seen more than once but under ten times. V and J are TRBV5-5 and TRBJ2-2; the match to TRBD2 covers 10 bases. This CDR3 has 16 residues. The V segment lost 3 bases and the J segment 1 base; nucleotides outside the gene matches: 3. Germline V gene lookup returns CDR1 SGHKS and CDR2 YYEKEE (reference sequence). CDR3 in DNA: TGTGCCAGCAGCTACCGACTAGCGGGGAACACCGGGGAGCTGTTTTTT. Amino acid sequence: CASSYRLAGNTGELFF.

This CDR3 is CSSDPAGTGGRETQYF. The CDR3 coding sequence is TGCAGCTCCGACCCTGCCGGGACAGGGGGCCGAGAGACCCAGTACTTC. The chain uses TRBV29-1 and TRBJ2-5; 12 bases match TRBD1. The germline V gene encodes CDR1 SQVTM and CDR2 ANQGSEA. The CDR3 runs to 16 residues. After removal of 8 bases from V and 4 bases from J, the junction contained 14 bases not matched to a gene.

The chain is built from TRBV5-5 and TRBJ1-2; 7 positions agree with TRBD1. Unmatched junction bases numbered 22, after V lost 4 bases and J lost 4 bases. This CDR3 comprises 19 residues. Germline CDR1 is SGHKS and CDR2 is YYEKEE (reference sequence). CDR3 amino acids: CASSVDGTAGKGIRYGYTF. For the CDR3, the DNA is TGTGCCAGCAGCGTGGACGGGACAGCCGGAAAGGGGATACGCTATGGCTACACCTTC.

This chain uses TRBV15 with TRBJ1-1; 9 bases are shared with TRBD1. The V gene end was trimmed by 0 bases and the J gene end by 3 bases; junction bases not matched to a gene: 2. The V gene's germline CDR1 is LNHNV and CDR2 YYDKDF (reference sequence). CDR3 length: 15 amino acids. This CDR3 is CATSRDGDRDTEAFF. DNA of the CDR3: TGTGCCACCAGCAGAGATGGGGACAGGGACACTGAAGCTTTCTTT. The full variable domain, in which reference TRBV15 and TRBJ1-1 provide the parts outside the CDR3, is DAMVIQNPRYQVTQFGKPVTLSCSQTLNHNVMYWYQQKSSQAPKLLFHYYDKDFNNEADTPDNFQSRRPNTSFCFLDIRSPGLGDTAMYLCATSRDGDRDTEAFFGQGTRLTVV.

The J gene is TRBJ2-2, the V gene TRBV4-1; 11 positions match TRBD2. Germline V CDR1 and CDR2: MGHRA, YSYEKL. The CDR3 is 16 amino acids. V shed 4 bases and J 7 bases; nucleotides not matched to a gene: 8. CDR3: CASSRIAGGPLGELFF. CDR3 bases: TGCGCCAGCAGCCGAATAGCGGGGGGGCCGCTCGGGGAGCTGTTTTTT.

The chain links TRBV5-1 to TRBJ1-5; 9 bases map to TRBD1. Germline V gene lookup returns CDR1 SGHRS and CDR2 YFSETQ. V lost 4 bases to trimming and J lost 3 bases; unmatched junction nucleotides: 5. There are 15 residues in the CDR3. The CDR3 protein is CASSQGQGLNQPQHF. CDR3 DNA: TGCGCCAGCAGCCAAGGACAGGGGCTCAATCAGCCCCAGCATTTT.

Only one count was recorded for this clone. This chain connects TRBV19 to TRBJ2-2; 7 nucleotides align to TRBD1. The J segment lost 6 bases and the V segment lost 6 bases, leaving 7 bases of the junction unmatched. Germline-derived CDR1 and CDR2 are LNHDA and SQIVND (reference sequence). The CDR3 sequence is 14 residues long. The CDR3 sequence: CASRNRGSAGELFF. CDR3 bases: TGTGCCAGTAGGAACAGGGGTTCTGCCGGGGAGCTGTTTTTT.

The chain recombines TRBV28 with TRBJ1-2; 9 positions agree with TRBD1. The germline CDR1 and CDR2 sequences are MDHEN and SYDVKM. CDR3 length: 16 amino acids. V dropped 6 bases and J dropped 8; count of bases not matched to a gene: 16. The CDR3 region is CASSQTGTGPLGGYTF. The CDR3 DNA reads TGTGCCAGCAGCCAGACCGGGACAGGGCCTCTCGGGGGCTACACCTTC.

The rearrangement joins TRBV28 to TRBJ2-1, with 14 bases aligning to TRBD2. Trimming removed 6 bases from V and 6 bases from J; junction bases left unmatched: 4. CDR3 length: 15 amino acids. Germline CDR1 MDHEN, CDR2 SYDVKM. CDR3 sequence: CASRGLAGGTNEQFF. CDR3 coding DNA: TGTGCCAGCAGAGGACTAGCGGGGGGAACCAATGAGCAGTTCTTC.

This chain connects TRBV13 to TRBJ2-3, with 15 bases lining up with TRBD2. After removal of 3 bases from V and 6 bases from J, the junction contained 4 bases not matched to a gene. This CDR3 comprises 16 residues. CDR1 and CDR2 from the germline V gene are PRHDT and FYEKMQ (reference sequence). This CDR3 reads CASSFRTSGRADTQYF. CDR3 nucleotides: TGTGCCAGCAGCTTCCGGACTAGCGGGAGGGCGGATACGCAGTATTTT.

The rearrangement uses TRBV28 and TRBJ2-7, with D uncertain. The CDR3 runs 14 residues. CDR1 is MDHEN, CDR2 SYDVKM, per germline. The V end lost 2 bases, the J end lost 0 bases, and 8 bases lay between the germline ends. The CDR3 sequence is CASSLQARSYEQYF. The DNA for the CDR3 is TGTGCCAGCAGTTTACAGGCCCGCTCCTACGAGCAGTACTTC.

This clone was observed a few times. The chain recombines TRBV10-1 with TRBJ2-1, with 13 bases that match TRBD2. CDR3 length equals 18 residues. V trimming: 2 bases; J trimming: 3 bases; junction bases outside the gene matches: 7. Looked up from germline, CDR1 is WNHNN and CDR2 is SYGVQD (reference sequence). The CDR3 loop is CASSEPKLAGGVYNEQFF. CDR3 DNA sequence: TGCGCCAGCAGTGAGCCAAAACTAGCGGGAGGGGTCTACAATGAGCAGTTCTTC.

The chain carries TRBV29-1 and TRBJ2-7, with a weak D call TRBD2 (5 bases). The ends were cut back, 6 bases at V and 2 bases at J, with 14 bases in the middle. The CDR3 contains 13 residues. Germline V CDR1 and CDR2: SQVTM, ANQGSEA. The CDR3 sequence: CSVGERFPYEQYF. In nucleotides, the CDR3 is TGCAGCGTCGGGGAGCGTTTCCCCTACGAGCAGTACTTC.

This chain links TRBV2 with TRBJ2-1; TRBD1 matches at 8 bases. The CDR3 covers 13 residues. In germline, CDR1 is SNHLY, CDR2 FYNNEI. With V trimmed by 11 bases and J by 4 bases, 7 bases remained unmatched. The CDR3 DNA sequence: TGTGCCTCATCAGGGGGCGCATACAATGAGCAGTTCTTC. Residues: CASSGGAYNEQFF.